The text below deals with one TCR beta chain. The data were taken from a study of control samples from healthy donors and cancer patients. Germline CDR1 reads LGHNA; CDR2 reads YSLEER. V was pared by 3 bases and J by 1 base, with 23 bases of the junction left unmatched. The CDR3 runs to 22 residues. Sequencing was performed with immunoSEQ multiplex PCR; in TCRdb, only in-frame clones are kept and a portion is missing. The table includes roughly 45,000 clones, 80% to 90% detected once. This sequence originates from a woman aged 45-60 years with lung cancer. The sequenced sample consisted of PBMCs. This sequence joins TRBV4-3 and TRBJ1-1; 10 nucleotides match TRBD1. DNA of the CDR3: TGCGCCAGCAGCCAGGGTACCCCTCCGGGACAGGGGTATTTAATTCGGAACACTGAAGCTTTCTTT. Amino acids: CASSQGTPPGQGYLIRNTEAFF.